This record looks at one TCR beta chain sequence and its context. This record comes from a study of cytomegalovirus exposure and HLA in healthy donors. Only in-frame clones appear in the TCRdb table, and some are missing; sequencing was by immunoSEQ multiplex PCR. The sample contains 100,000 to 150,000 clones, 75% to 90% of which appear only once. CDR1 and CDR2 (germline): MNHEY, SVGAGI. V lost 5 bases, J lost 0 bases, and 14 bases lay in between. CDR3 length: 15 amino acids. V is TRBV6-5 and J is TRBJ2-7, with unresolved D. The specimen was PBMCs. This TCR came from a young woman in good health and CMV-seronegative. The CDR3 DNA reads as TGTGCCAGCAGTGCGCTCCCAGGAACCTCCTACGAGCAGTACTTC. It translates to CASSALPGTSYEQYF.